The sequence of this T cell receptor beta chain was determined in a study of blood T cell repertoires in COVID-19. For the study at large: COVID-19 samples collected from the United States, Italy and Spain covered acute and convalescent phases.

The CDR3 consists of 14 residues. Germline V CDR1 and CDR2: MGHDK, SYGVNS. The V end lost 3 bases, the J end lost 6 bases, and 13 bases lay between the germline ends. The authors' processing: Reference gene primer amplification gave estimated nucleated cell counts. Method: immunoSEQ multiplex PCR; TCRdb's copy keeps in-frame clones and lacks some. V, J and clone size derive from that table, while D and trimming were established from the DNA sequence. Of a few hundred thousand clones in the sample, approximately 88% were seen once. The V and J genes are TRBV25-1 and TRBJ2-3; weak D call: TRBD2 (5 bases). Sequenced material: peripheral blood. The source of this sequence is a man aged 18 to 30 who had recovered from COVID-19. The CDR3 spells CASSDPWTGDTQYF. In DNA, the CDR3 is TGTGCCAGCAGTGACCCCTGGACGGGGGATACGCAGTATTTT.